Shown below are 10 T cell receptor beta chains from a single sample sequenced in a study of cytomegalovirus exposure and HLA in healthy donors. Use of 60 Vbeta and 13 Jbeta primers characterized the PCR. Libraries were prepared by immunoSEQ multiplex PCR; TCRdb keeps only in-frame clonotypes and omits some of them. Among about 160,000 clones listed, around 80% were seen once. Source material: PBMCs. The receptors come from a girl aged 10 to 17 in good health and CMV-seropositive.

This rearrangement joins TRBV28 to TRBJ1-4; TRBD1 aligns across 7 bases. The CDR3 has 14 residues. V dropped 5 bases and J dropped 8; count of bases not matched to a gene: 8. From germline, CDR1 is MDHEN and CDR2 SYDVKM. The CDR3 DNA is TGTGCCAGCAGTACCGACAGGGAGGAAGAAAAACTGTTTTTT. Translation: CASSTDREEEKLFF.

This clone was picked up a small number of times. V usage is TRBV19 and J usage is TRBJ1-4; 8 positions match TRBD1. Germline trimming cut 1 base from V and 7 bases from J; bases unmatched to any gene: 5. The CDR3 length is 15 residues. Germline loops: CDR1 LNHDA, CDR2 SQIVND (reference sequence). In DNA, the CDR3 is TGTGCCAGTAGTATAGGATACGACAGGGGTGAAAAACTGTTTTTT. This translates into CASSIGYDRGEKLFF.

The CDR3 region has the DNA TGTGCCTGGAGTCCAACGACAGGGGGCATCGCTGAAGCTTTCTTT. This sequence encodes CAWSPTTGGIAEAFF. The chain has TRBV30 and TRBJ1-1; 10 nucleotides match TRBD1. Germline CDR1 is GTSNPN and CDR2 is SVGIG (reference sequence). The CDR3 contains 15 residues. V dropped 2 bases and J dropped 6; count of bases not matched to a gene: 9.

This chain joins TRBV11-3 and TRBJ2-2; the match to TRBD2 covers 10 bases. CDR3 length equals 16 residues. Germline CDR1 SGHNT, CDR2 YENEEA. J lost 4 bases, V lost 6 bases, and 8 bases had no gene match. The CDR3 DNA reads TGTGCCAGCAGTCCCCTAGCGGGAGTTAGCACCGGGGAGCTGTTTTTT. This translates into CASSPLAGVSTGELFF.

The V call is TRBV2, the J call TRBJ2-1; weak D call: TRBD2 (6 bases). The CDR3 extends over 14 amino acids. Germline CDR1 SNHLY, CDR2 FYNNEI. The V and J ends lost 8 bases and 8 bases respectively, with 19 bases between them. CDR3 region: CASPATSSADEQFF. The DNA of the CDR3 is TGTGCCAGCCCCGCGACTAGTTCGGCGGATGAGCAGTTCTTC. Full variable domain (outside the CDR3, taken from reference TRBV2 and TRBJ2-1): EPEVTQTPSHQVTQMGQEVILRCVPISNHLYFYWYRQILGQKVEFLVSFYNNEISEKSEIFDDQFSVERPDGSNFTLKIRSTKLEDSAMYFCASPATSSADEQFFGPGTRLTVL.

The rearrangement links TRBV19 to TRBJ1-2, with TRBD1 matching over 7 bases. Trimming took 6 bases from V and 4 from J; bases not matched to a gene: 8. This CDR3 is built from 14 residues. CDR1 and CDR2 (germline): LNHDA, SQIVND (reference sequence). In DNA form, the CDR3 reads TGTGCCAGTAGCGAGGGGGCGCGTGGCTATGGCTACACCTTC. Protein sequence: CASSEGARGYGYTF.

The genes are TRBV4-2 and TRBJ2-5; D call uncertain. CDR3 size: 12 residues. V lost 1 base and J 5 bases, leaving 5 bases between the germline ends. Germline V gives CDR1 LGHNA, CDR2 YNFKEQ. The DNA of the CDR3 is TGTGCCAGCAGCCAAGGTCGGGAGACCCAGTACTTC. Its translation: CASSQGRETQYF.

The genes are TRBV11-2 and TRBJ2-7, with D perhaps matching TRBD2 (6 bases). The CDR3 sequence is 15 residues long. Looked up from germline, CDR1 is SGHAT and CDR2 is FQNNGV. V was shortened by 1 base and J by 3 bases, with 13 bases between the two germline ends. The CDR3 DNA reads as TGTGCCAGCAGCTTAGTTTACGGGAGAGGCTACGAGCAGTACTTC. It yields the protein CASSLVYGRGYEQYF.

The chain carries TRBV27 and TRBJ2-5; D is possibly TRBD2 (6 bases). Germline loops: CDR1 MNHEY, CDR2 SMNVEV (reference sequence). V was trimmed by 3 bases and J by 2 bases, leaving 13 bases between them. The CDR3 has 15 residues. The CDR3 reads CASSLRGVLQETQYF. The CDR3, as DNA: TGTGCCAGCAGTTTGCGGGGAGTGTTACAAGAGACCCAGTACTTC.

DNA for the CDR3: TGTGCCAGCAGTTCATCCCCTATCTATGGCTACACCTTC. Encoded protein: CASSSSPIYGYTF. The chain combines TRBV11-2 with TRBJ1-2; D is uncertain. The germline V and J ends were trimmed by 6 bases and 4 bases, with 12 bases remaining between them. The CDR3 length is 13 residues. Germline V gene sequence: CDR1 SGHAT, CDR2 FQNNGV.